A single TCR beta chain is shown here with its context. This specimen belongs to a study of blood T cell repertoires in COVID-19. The table came from immunoSEQ multiplex PCR; TCRdb's copy has only in-frame clones and leaves some out. Altogether some 220,000 clones are present, 75% to 85% being singletons, with the ten largest covering more than 10%. The germline gives CDR1 SNHLY, CDR2 FYNNEI. This CDR3 is 17 amino acids long. J was trimmed by 5 bases and V by 6 bases; bases with no gene match: 10. What was sequenced was peripheral blood. The chain combines TRBV2 with TRBJ2-1; 13 nucleotides align to TRBD2. This TCR came from a human donor in a cohort sampled during active COVID-19. The CDR3 loop is CASSRTVTSGRNNEQFF. Written as DNA, the CDR3 is TGTGCCAGCAGCAGGACAGTGACTAGCGGGAGGAACAATGAGCAGTTCTTC.